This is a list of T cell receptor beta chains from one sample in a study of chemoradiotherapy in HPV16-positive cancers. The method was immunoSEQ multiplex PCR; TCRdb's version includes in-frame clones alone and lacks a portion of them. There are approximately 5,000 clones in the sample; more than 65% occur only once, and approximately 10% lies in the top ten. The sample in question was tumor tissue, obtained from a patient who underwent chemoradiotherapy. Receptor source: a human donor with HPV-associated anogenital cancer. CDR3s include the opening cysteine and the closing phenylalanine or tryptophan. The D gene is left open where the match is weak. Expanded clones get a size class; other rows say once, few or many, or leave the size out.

CASSQERGGQETQYF	TGCGCCAGCAGCCAAGAGCGGGGGGGGCAAGAGACCCAGTACTTC	TRBV4-3	NA	TRBD2	TRBJ2-5
CASSQEYRGSEKLFF	TGCGCCAGCAGCCAAGAATACAGGGGATCCGAAAAACTGTTTTTT	TRBV4-1	NA	TRBD1	TRBJ1-4
CASSPVFGYGYTF	TGTGCCAGCAGCCCCGTCTTTGGCTATGGCTACACCTTC	TRBV5-8	NA	NA	TRBJ1-2
CASSPAQAPYEQYF	TGTGCCAGCAGTCCAGCACAGGCCCCCTACGAGCAGTACTTC	TRBV2	few	NA	TRBJ2-7
CASSRGGEVTDTQYF	TGCGCCAGCAGCCGAGGGGGCGAAGTAACAGATACGCAGTATTTT	TRBV4-3	NA	TRBD1	TRBJ2-3
CAISERSGGAGDEQFF	TGTGCCATCAGTGAGCGTAGCGGGGGGGCCGGTGATGAGCAGTTCTTC	TRBV10-3	NA	TRBD2	TRBJ2-1
CASSQEGSLSGANVLTF	TGTGCCAGCAGCCAAGAGGGCTCCCTCTCTGGGGCCAACGTCCTGACTTTC	TRBV4-2	NA	NA	TRBJ2-6
CASSPLGRTDTQYF	TGTGCCAGCAGCCCCCTCGGACGTACAGATACGCAGTATTTT	TRBV4-2	NA	NA	TRBJ2-3
CASSLNLAGRDEQFF	TGTGCCAGCAGCTTAAACCTAGCGGGGAGGGATGAGCAGTTCTTC	TRBV7-2	NA	TRBD2	TRBJ2-1
CASSVAGGPPDTQYF	TGTGCCAGCAGCGTAGCGGGGGGGCCTCCAGATACGCAGTATTTT	TRBV6-5	NA	TRBD2	TRBJ2-3
CASSSDSYNEQFF	TGCGCCAGCAGCTCCGACTCCTACAATGAGCAGTTCTTC	TRBV5-1	NA	NA	TRBJ2-1
CASRGTGLAGGLYQETQYF	TGTGCCAGCAGGGGGACCGGACTAGCGGGGGGGCTGTACCAAGAGACCCAGTACTTC	TRBV28	NA	TRBD2	TRBJ2-5
CASSRKGQGAYEQYF	TGTGCCAGCAGTCGCAAGGGACAGGGAGCCTACGAGCAGTACTTC	TRBV27	NA	TRBD1	TRBJ2-7
CASSSRDGNTEAFF	TGTGCCAGCAGCTCCAGAGATGGTAACACTGAAGCTTTCTTT	TRBV9	NA	NA	TRBJ1-1
CASSLGDRLTDTQYF	TGTGCCAGCAGCTTAGGGGACCGACTCACAGATACGCAGTATTTT	TRBV7-9	NA	NA	TRBJ2-3
CASSLASSTDTQYF	TGTGCCAGCAGCTTAGCCAGTAGCACAGATACGCAGTATTTT	TRBV7-9	NA	NA	TRBJ2-3
CASSWERGGKNIQYF	TGTGCCAGCAGCTGGGAGAGGGGAGGCAAAAACATTCAGTACTTC	TRBV7-9	NA	NA	TRBJ2-4
CASTPVRQSLWTEAFF	TGTGCCAGCACCCCCGTGCGGCAGAGCCTTTGGACTGAAGCTTTCTTT	TRBV9	NA	NA	TRBJ1-1
CASSQGVPGAANYGYTF	TGCGCCAGCAGCCAAGGGGTCCCAGGGGCGGCTAACTATGGCTACACCTTC	TRBV4-3	NA	NA	TRBJ1-2
CSVARGNTEAFF	TGCAGCGTTGCCAGGGGGAACACTGAAGCTTTCTTT	TRBV29-1	NA	NA	TRBJ1-1
CASSLGTGGWSGYTF	TGTGCCAGCAGCTTGGGGACAGGCGGCTGGAGTGGCTACACCTTC	TRBV5-6	once	TRBD1	TRBJ1-2
CASSVVGDGRNAGYTF	TGTGCCAGCAGCGTAGTTGGAGACGGGAGGAACGCTGGCTACACCTTC	TRBV9	NA	NA	TRBJ1-2
CASSPGTSGGVEQYF	TGTGCCAGCAGCCCCGGGACTAGCGGGGGAGTCGAGCAGTACTTC	TRBV5-4	NA	TRBD2	TRBJ2-7
CAWRAGTRKLFF	TGTGCCTGGAGGGCCGGGACAAGAAAACTGTTTTTT	TRBV30	NA	NA	TRBJ1-4
CASSLQGTGANVLTF	TGTGCCAGCAGCTTACAGGGGACTGGGGCCAACGTCCTGACTTTC	TRBV7-9	few	NA	TRBJ2-6
CASSSGLAGQTQYF	TGTGCCAGCAGCTCGGGACTAGCGGGACAGACCCAGTACTTC	TRBV6-6	NA	TRBD2	TRBJ2-5
CASSLTGRGEAFF	TGTGCCAGCAGCTTAACAGGAAGGGGTGAAGCTTTCTTT	TRBV7-8	once	NA	TRBJ1-1
CAMRGINTEAFF	TGTGCCATGCGGGGCATAAACACTGAAGCTTTCTTT	TRBV10-3	few	NA	TRBJ1-1
CASSRTGNTEAFF	TGCGCCAGCAGCCGGACAGGGAACACTGAAGCTTTCTTT	TRBV4-3	NA	TRBD1	TRBJ1-1
CVRSLNPKGQPYNSPLHF	TGTGTCAGAAGCCTAAATCCTAAGGGACAGCCTTATAATTCACCCCTCCACTTT	TRBV7-5	few	NA	TRBJ1-6
CASAQGRGSSYEQYF	TGTGCCAGCGCCCAGGGACGCGGGAGCTCCTACGAGCAGTACTTC	TRBV6-5	NA	TRBD2	TRBJ2-7
CAISGESGGTEAFF	TGTGCCATCAGTGGGGAATCAGGGGGCACTGAAGCTTTCTTT	TRBV10-3	NA	TRBD1	TRBJ1-1
CASSVGGSGSNQPQHF	TGTGCCAGCAGCGTGGGAGGTTCGGGGAGCAATCAGCCCCAGCATTTT	TRBV9	NA	NA	TRBJ1-5
CSVERSGGGTDTQYF	TGCAGCGTTGAAAGGTCGGGGGGGGGAACAGATACGCAGTATTTT	TRBV29-1	NA	TRBD2	TRBJ2-3
CASGDRETTYEQYF	TGTGCCAGCGGAGACAGAGAAACAACCTACGAGCAGTACTTC	TRBV2	once	NA	TRBJ2-7
CASSLTPPNTEAFF	TGTGCCAGCAGCCTCACCCCCCCCAACACTGAAGCTTTCTTT	TRBV7-3	NA	NA	TRBJ1-1
CASCPTGGAGGYTF	TGTGCCAGCTGCCCGACAGGGGGCGCAGGAGGCTACACCTTC	TRBV6-4	NA	TRBD1	TRBJ1-2
CASGTGGAGWSGELFF	TGTGCCAGTGGAACAGGGGGCGCTGGGTGGTCCGGGGAGCTGTTTTTT	TRBV19	once	TRBD1	TRBJ2-2
CASSIQAGKAYEQYF	TGTGCCAGTAGTATACAGGCAGGTAAGGCCTACGAGCAGTACTTC	TRBV19	NA	NA	TRBJ2-7
CASSPDHYNSPLHF	TGTGCCAGCAGCCCCGACCACTATAATTCACCCCTCCACTTT	TRBV7-9	few	NA	TRBJ1-6